This T cell receptor (beta chain) was sequenced during a study of T cells expressing NK-cell markers. Study-level background: Sorted CD3+CD56+NKG2C+, CD3+CD56+NKG2C- and CD3+CD56-NKG2C+ T cells provided the TCR beta repertoires. Seven HCMV-seropositive donors and one seronegative donor made up the eight sequenced donors. Points from the study as a whole: A few of the donors also had these clonotypes leading their CD3+CD56-NKG2C+ fraction.

This CDR3 has 15 residues. In germline, CDR1 is LNHDA, CDR2 SQIVND (reference sequence). TCRdb re-analyzed the 5' RACE reads; it lists each CDR3 protein once, without DNA. This table holds 160,000 or so distinct CDR3 sequences. To note about this clonotype: As yet, its antigen is unknown.

The clonotype was recovered from a woman between 18 and 70 years old in good health. This chain uses TRBV19 with TRBJ2-1; TCRdb's D call, TRBD2, is unchecked because there is no DNA. Sequencing was done on a sample of blood T cells: a sorted CD56 or NKG2C T cell subset, CD4+ or CD8+ T cells, or bulk PBMC T cells (not recorded which). The CDR3: CASRPPGLLYNEQFF.